This T cell receptor beta chain was sequenced for a study of blood T cell repertoires in COVID-19. Study details: Samples taken during acute and convalescent COVID-19 were collected in the United States, Italy and Spain. Sources were T cells, B-cell-depleted T cells, or PBMCs; the material itself was cDNA or gDNA.

Only a few counts were recorded for this clone. Source study methods: Estimates of nucleated cell counts were drawn from the amplification of reference gene primers. Sequenced by immunoSEQ multiplex PCR; TCRdb stores in-frame clones only, minus some. D and trimming come from the DNA, and the V and J calls and clone size come from that table. The sample has a few hundred thousand clones, about four fifths seen once. The length of the CDR3 is 15 residues. Trimming removed 6 bases at V and 0 bases at J, with 12 bases between. Per the germline V gene, CDR1 is SNHLY and CDR2 is FYNNEI. Sequenced material: peripheral blood. This TCR derives from a woman aged 55-70 years with acute or convalescent COVID-19. This chain connects TRBV2 to TRBJ1-3; a weak D match, TRBD1 (6 bases). Here the CDR3 reads CASRTDRSSGNTIYF. CDR3 DNA: TGTGCCAGCAGGACCGACAGGAGCTCTGGAAACACCATATATTTT.